A selection of T cell receptor beta chains follows, all from one sample in a study of T cell responses to AZD1222 COVID-19 vaccine. The method was immunoSEQ multiplex PCR; TCRdb's version includes in-frame clones alone and lacks a portion of them. The sample shows more than 95,000 clones, around nine tenths of them seen only once. The input for sequencing was peripheral blood, taken on day 0 of AZD1222 vaccination. These receptors were obtained from an adult in good health. The CDR3 runs from the conserved cysteine through the conserved F or W. Each record gives: V gene, J gene, clone size, D gene, CDR3 protein, CDR3 DNA. The D gene is left open where the match is weak. Not every row has a clone size; where given, it reads once, few, many or a size class.

V gene: TRBV6-2/TRBV6-3; J gene: TRBJ2-5; clone size: -; D gene: TRBD2; CDR3 protein: CASSYSRLAGQETQYF; CDR3 DNA: TGTGCCAGCAGTTACTCTAGGCTAGCGGGCCAAGAGACCCAGTACTTC
V gene: TRBV18; J gene: TRBJ1-1; clone size: -; D gene: -; CDR3 protein: CASSPYAMGVYRTEAFF; CDR3 DNA: TGTGCCAGCTCACCTTATGCGATGGGGGTTTATCGCACTGAAGCTTTCTTT
V gene: TRBV5-1; J gene: TRBJ1-4; clone size: -; D gene: -; CDR3 protein: CASSPQATNEKLFF; CDR3 DNA: TGCGCCAGCAGCCCCCAGGCAACTAATGAAAAACTGTTTTTT
V gene: TRBV3-1/TRBV3-2; J gene: TRBJ2-1; clone size: -; D gene: -; CDR3 protein: CASSHPLGTGGYEQFF; CDR3 DNA: TGTGCCAGCAGCCACCCTCTAGGGACGGGTGGGTATGAGCAGTTCTTC
V gene: TRBV15; J gene: TRBJ2-1; clone size: -; D gene: -; CDR3 protein: CATSRGAADSYNEQFF; CDR3 DNA: TGTGCCACCAGCAGAGGTGCCGCGGACAGTTACAATGAGCAGTTCTTC
V gene: TRBV28; J gene: TRBJ2-1; clone size: -; D gene: TRBD1; CDR3 protein: CASSLSQGSPHNEQFF; CDR3 DNA: TGTGCCAGCAGTTTATCACAGGGGTCCCCCCATAATGAGCAGTTCTTC
V gene: TRBV20-1; J gene: TRBJ2-3; clone size: -; D gene: -; CDR3 protein: CSAGSTGFQYF; CDR3 DNA: TGCAGTGCTGGATCTACAGGGTTTCAGTATTTT
V gene: TRBV10-2; J gene: TRBJ2-1; clone size: few; D gene: TRBD2; CDR3 protein: CASFPAGKYNEQFF; CDR3 DNA: TGCGCCAGCTTCCCAGCGGGAAAATACAATGAGCAGTTCTTC
V gene: TRBV14; J gene: TRBJ2-3; clone size: -; D gene: -; CDR3 protein: CASSQVGDTQYF; CDR3 DNA: TGTGCCAGCAGCCAAGTCGGGGATACGCAGTATTTT
V gene: TRBV6-5; J gene: TRBJ1-1; clone size: -; D gene: -; CDR3 protein: CASSSPAMGAFF; CDR3 DNA: TGTGCCAGCAGTTCTCCCGCCATGGGAGCTTTCTTT
V gene: TRBV9; J gene: TRBJ1-4; clone size: -; D gene: -; CDR3 protein: CASSPQGRTNEKLFF; CDR3 DNA: TGTGCCAGCAGCCCGCAGGGTAGGACTAATGAAAAACTGTTTTTT
V gene: TRBV11-1; J gene: TRBJ1-4; clone size: -; D gene: -; CDR3 protein: CASSLGGRFGEKLFF; CDR3 DNA: TGTGCCAGCAGCTTAGGGGGACGATTCGGTGAAAAACTGTTTTTT
V gene: TRBV4-2; J gene: TRBJ2-2; clone size: -; D gene: -; CDR3 protein: CASSQVEGGTGELFF; CDR3 DNA: TGTGCCAGCAGCCAAGTGGAGGGGGGCACCGGGGAGCTGTTTTTT
V gene: TRBV7-2; J gene: TRBJ1-5; clone size: few; D gene: -; CDR3 protein: CASSLPYSNQPQHF; CDR3 DNA: TGTGCCAGCAGCTTACCTTATAGCAATCAGCCCCAGCATTTT
V gene: TRBV2; J gene: TRBJ1-2; clone size: -; D gene: TRBD1; CDR3 protein: CASSEVEGAYGYTF; CDR3 DNA: TGTGCCAGCAGTGAAGTTGAGGGGGCTTATGGCTACACCTTC
V gene: TRBV6-5; J gene: TRBJ1-1; clone size: -; D gene: TRBD1; CDR3 protein: CASRGTDMNTEAFF; CDR3 DNA: TGTGCCAGCAGAGGGACAGACATGAACACTGAAGCTTTCTTT
V gene: TRBV5-4; J gene: TRBJ2-1; clone size: -; D gene: TRBD1; CDR3 protein: CASSSGQGEYNEQFF; CDR3 DNA: TGTGCCAGCAGCTCGGGACAGGGGGAATACAATGAGCAGTTCTTC